What follows are 9 T cell receptor beta chains derived from one specimen sequenced in a study of shared clonotypes between healthy human individuals. Assay: immunoSEQ multiplex PCR; the TCRdb copy retains only in-frame clones and omits some. The sample comprises 450,000 or so clones, 70% to 80% of which are singletons, and around 13% rests with the top ten. The source material was PBMCs. The receptors here all came from a woman between 40 and 55 years old in good health. Some clones in this sample may be carry-over from other donors' samples.

The CDR3 here is CATSFLTGRYAEAFF. The CDR3 bases are TGTGCCACCAGCTTTCTGACAGGGAGGTACGCTGAAGCTTTCTTT. The chain carries TRBV15 and TRBJ1-1; 7 bases map to TRBD1. Germline V CDR1 and CDR2: LNHNV, YYDKDF (reference sequence). V lost 5 bases and J lost 6; bases outside the gene matches: 12. The CDR3 is 15 amino acids.

This clone was found a few times. The V gene is TRBV7-9, the J gene TRBJ1-1; TRBD1 agrees at 7 bases. Looked up from germline, CDR1 is SEHNR and CDR2 is FQNEAQ (reference sequence). V shed 5 bases, J shed 3 bases, and the junction held 9 bases outside the gene matches. The CDR3 extends over 15 amino acids. The CDR3 reads CASSPGDSQYTEAFF. CDR3 nucleotides: TGTGCCAGCAGCCCGGGGGACAGTCAGTACACTGAAGCTTTCTTT.

This clone has just one count. V gene TRBV7-9 combines with J gene TRBJ2-7; a possible D gene is TRBD1 (6 bases). V was pared by 3 bases and J by 2 bases, with 11 bases between. From germline, CDR1 is SEHNR and CDR2 FQNEAQ (reference sequence). This CDR3 contains 14 residues. CDR3 loop: CASSLAGATYEQYF. The CDR3 region has the DNA TGTGCCAGCAGCTTGGCAGGGGCGACCTACGAGCAGTACTTC.

As for this clone: A far larger clone is a single base away, which makes a read error likely. The chain has TRBV6-5 and TRBJ1-5; D not resolved. CDR1 is MNHEY and CDR2 is SVGAGI in the germline V gene. CDR3 length: 13 residues. CDR3 nucleotide sequence: TGTGCCAGCAGCCCGGCTAGCGATCAGCCCCAGCATTTT. Protein product: CASSPASDQPQHF.

The V gene is TRBV5-1, the J gene TRBJ1-1, with a weak D call TRBD1 (6 bases). Germline assignment: CDR1 SGHRS and CDR2 YFSETQ. The V end lost 1 base, the J end lost 0 bases, and 16 bases lay between the germline ends. This CDR3 spans 17 amino acids. As DNA, the CDR3 is TGCGCCAGCAGCTTGACAGGGTCGGGAATCATGAACACTGAAGCTTTCTTT. Protein sequence: CASSLTGSGIMNTEAFF.

In the case of this clone: This sequence may be a read error, since a much larger clone differs from it by one base. The chain recombines TRBV27 with TRBJ2-2, with D maybe TRBD1 (5 bases). The CDR3 length is 16 residues. Germline V gene sequence: CDR1 MNHEY, CDR2 SMNVEV (reference sequence). Trimming left V 3 bases short and J 7 bases short, with 18 bases between. This CDR3 is CASSFRRALSIGELFF. In DNA, the CDR3 is TGTGCCAGCAGTTTTCGCAGGGCTCTAAGCATCGGGGAGCTGTTTTTT.

This clone was observed many times. The rearrangement links TRBV7-8 to TRBJ1-4; 10 bases map to TRBD1. Losses at the gene ends were 5 bases for V and 7 bases for J; bases not matched to a gene: 7. Germline lookup yields CDR1 SGHVS and CDR2 FQNEAQ. This CDR3 is built from 15 residues. CDR3 nucleotide sequence: TGTGCCAGCAGCCCCTGGACAGGGGGAGGTGAAAAACTGTTTTTT. Protein: CASSPWTGGGEKLFF. Supplemented by reference TRBV7-8 and TRBJ1-4, the full variable domain reads GAGVSQSPRYKVAKRGQDVALRCDPISGHVSLFWYQQALGQGPEFLTYFQNEAQLDKSGLPSDRFFAERPEGSVSTLKIQRTQQEDSAVYLCASSPWTGGGEKLFFGSGTQLSVL.

The chain recombines TRBV11-3 with TRBJ2-7; 7 bases line up with TRBD1. Germline trimming cut 4 bases from V and 7 bases from J; bases unmatched to any gene: 7. Germline CDR1 and CDR2: SGHNT and YENEEA. The CDR3 covers 13 residues. CDR3 residues: CASSSNNRGEQYF. For the CDR3, the DNA is TGTGCCAGCAGCTCCAACAACAGGGGTGAGCAGTACTTC.

Regarding this clone: Other DNA sequences within the sample encode an identical CDR3. The V call is TRBV28, the J call TRBJ1-2, with D perhaps TRBD1 (6 bases). V lost 5 bases and J 2 bases, leaving 9 bases between the germline ends. The germline CDR1 and CDR2 sequences are MDHEN and SYDVKM. This CDR3 contains 13 residues. The CDR3 reads CASSTGQNYGYTF. Written as DNA, the CDR3 is TGTGCCAGCAGTACCGGACAGAACTATGGCTACACCTTC.